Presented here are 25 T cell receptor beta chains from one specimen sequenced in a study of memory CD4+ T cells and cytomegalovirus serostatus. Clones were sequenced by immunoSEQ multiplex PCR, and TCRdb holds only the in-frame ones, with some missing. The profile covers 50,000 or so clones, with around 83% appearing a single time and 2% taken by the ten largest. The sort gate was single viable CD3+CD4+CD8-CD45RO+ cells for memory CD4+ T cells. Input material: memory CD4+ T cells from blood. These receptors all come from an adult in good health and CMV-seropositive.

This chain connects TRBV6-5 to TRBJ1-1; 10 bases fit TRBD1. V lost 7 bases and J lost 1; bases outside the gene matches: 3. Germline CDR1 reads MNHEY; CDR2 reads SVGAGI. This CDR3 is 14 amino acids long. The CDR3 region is CASTRDRGNTEAFF. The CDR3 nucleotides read TGTGCCAGCACCCGGGACAGGGGGAACACTGAAGCTTTCTTT.

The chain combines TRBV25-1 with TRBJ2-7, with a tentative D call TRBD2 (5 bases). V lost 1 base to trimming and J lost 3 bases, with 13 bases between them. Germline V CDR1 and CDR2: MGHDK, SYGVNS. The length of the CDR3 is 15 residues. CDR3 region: CASSEWRLEDYEQYF. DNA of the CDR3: TGTGCCAGCAGTGAATGGAGACTGGAGGACTACGAGCAGTACTTC.

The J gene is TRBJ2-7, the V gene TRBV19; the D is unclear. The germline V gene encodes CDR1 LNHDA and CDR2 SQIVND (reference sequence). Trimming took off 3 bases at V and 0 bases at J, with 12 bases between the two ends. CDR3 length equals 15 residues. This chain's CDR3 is CASSIGFGVSYEQYF. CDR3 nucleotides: TGTGCCAGTAGTATTGGATTTGGGGTCTCCTACGAGCAGTACTTC. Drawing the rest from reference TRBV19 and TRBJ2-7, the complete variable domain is DGGITQSPKYLFRKEGQNVTLSCEQNLNHDAMYWYRQDPGQGLRLIYYSQIVNDFQKGDIAEGYSVSREKKESFPLTVTSAQKNPTAFYLCASSIGFGVSYEQYFGPGTRLTVT.

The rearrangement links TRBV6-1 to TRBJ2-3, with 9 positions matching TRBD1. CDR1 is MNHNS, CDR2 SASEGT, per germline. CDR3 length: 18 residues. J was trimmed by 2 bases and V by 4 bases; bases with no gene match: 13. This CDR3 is CASSARSGTGHFTDTQYF. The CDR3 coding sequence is TGTGCCAGCAGTGCACGGTCTGGGACAGGGCATTTCACAGATACGCAGTATTTT.

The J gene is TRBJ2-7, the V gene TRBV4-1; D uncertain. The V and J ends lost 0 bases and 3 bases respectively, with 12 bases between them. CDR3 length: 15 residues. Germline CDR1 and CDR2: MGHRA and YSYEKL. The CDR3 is CASSQDHRVNYEQYF. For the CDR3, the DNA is TGCGCCAGCAGCCAAGATCATAGGGTGAACTACGAGCAGTACTTC.

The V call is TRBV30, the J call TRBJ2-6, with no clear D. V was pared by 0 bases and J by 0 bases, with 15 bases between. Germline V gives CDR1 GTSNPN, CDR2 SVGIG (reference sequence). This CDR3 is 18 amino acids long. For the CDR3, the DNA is TGTGCCTGGAGTGTAAAACGGGTATCTTACTCTGGGGCCAACGTCCTGACTTTC. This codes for CAWSVKRVSYSGANVLTF.

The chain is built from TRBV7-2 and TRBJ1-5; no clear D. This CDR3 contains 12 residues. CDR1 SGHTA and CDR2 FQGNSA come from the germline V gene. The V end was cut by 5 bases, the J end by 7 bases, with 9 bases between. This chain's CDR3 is CASSGVSQPQHF. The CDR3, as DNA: TGTGCCAGCAGCGGGGTCTCGCAGCCCCAGCATTTT. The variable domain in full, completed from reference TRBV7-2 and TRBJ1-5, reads GAGVSQSPSNKVTEKGKDVELRCDPISGHTALYWYRQSLGQGLEFLIYFQGNSAPDKSGLPSDRFSAERTGGSVSTLTIQRTQQEDSAVYLCASSGVSQPQHFGDGTRLSIL.

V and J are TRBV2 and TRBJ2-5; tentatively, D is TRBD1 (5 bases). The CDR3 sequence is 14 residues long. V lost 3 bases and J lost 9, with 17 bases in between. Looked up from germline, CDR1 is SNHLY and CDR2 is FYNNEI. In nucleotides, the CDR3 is TGTGCCAGCAGTGATTTGTACAGGTCAAGTCCCCAGTACTTC. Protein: CASSDLYRSSPQYF.

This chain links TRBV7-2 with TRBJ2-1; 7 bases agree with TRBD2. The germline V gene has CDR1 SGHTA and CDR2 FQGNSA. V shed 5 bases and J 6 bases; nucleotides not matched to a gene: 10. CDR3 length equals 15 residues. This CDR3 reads CASSPPGLEVNEQFF. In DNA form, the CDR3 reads TGTGCCAGCAGCCCCCCCGGACTAGAGGTCAATGAGCAGTTCTTC. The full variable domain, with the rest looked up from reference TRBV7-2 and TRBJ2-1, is GAGVSQSPSNKVTEKGKDVELRCDPISGHTALYWYRQSLGQGLEFLIYFQGNSAPDKSGLPSDRFSAERTGGSVSTLTIQRTQQEDSAVYLCASSPPGLEVNEQFFGPGTRLTVL.

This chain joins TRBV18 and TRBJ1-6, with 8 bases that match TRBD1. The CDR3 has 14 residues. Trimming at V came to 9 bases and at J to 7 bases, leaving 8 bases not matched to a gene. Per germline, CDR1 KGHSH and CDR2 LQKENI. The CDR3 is CASRGQGGNSPLHF. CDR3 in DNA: TGTGCCAGTCGCGGACAGGGCGGCAATTCACCCCTCCACTTT.

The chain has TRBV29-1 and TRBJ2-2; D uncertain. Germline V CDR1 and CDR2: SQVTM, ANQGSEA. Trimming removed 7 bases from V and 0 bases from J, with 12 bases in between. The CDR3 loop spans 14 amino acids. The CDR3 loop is CSATSTANTGELFF. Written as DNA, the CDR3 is TGCAGCGCGACGAGCACAGCGAACACCGGGGAGCTGTTTTTT.

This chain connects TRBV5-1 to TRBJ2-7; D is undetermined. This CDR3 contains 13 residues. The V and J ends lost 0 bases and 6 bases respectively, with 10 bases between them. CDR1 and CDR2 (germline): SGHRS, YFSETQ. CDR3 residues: CASSLDPNGEQYF. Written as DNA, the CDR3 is TGCGCCAGCAGCTTGGACCCGAATGGCGAGCAGTACTTC.

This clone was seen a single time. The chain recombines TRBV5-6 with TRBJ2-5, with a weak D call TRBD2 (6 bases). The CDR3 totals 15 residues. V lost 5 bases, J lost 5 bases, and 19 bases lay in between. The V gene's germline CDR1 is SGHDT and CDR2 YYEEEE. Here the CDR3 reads CASRHRTGRGETQYF. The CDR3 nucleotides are TGTGCCAGCAGACATCGAACAGGTCGGGGGGAGACCCAGTACTTC.

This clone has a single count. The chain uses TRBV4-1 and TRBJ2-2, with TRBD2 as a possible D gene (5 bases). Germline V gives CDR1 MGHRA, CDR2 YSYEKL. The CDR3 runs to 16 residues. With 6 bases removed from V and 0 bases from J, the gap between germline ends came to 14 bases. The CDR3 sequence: CASRGRRGANTGELFF. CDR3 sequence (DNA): TGCGCCAGCAGGGGGAGACGGGGAGCGAACACCGGGGAGCTGTTTTTT.

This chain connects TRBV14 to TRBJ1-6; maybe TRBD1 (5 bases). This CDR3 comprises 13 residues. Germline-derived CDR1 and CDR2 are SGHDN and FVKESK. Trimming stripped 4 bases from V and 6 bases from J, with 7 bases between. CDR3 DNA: TGTGCCAGCAGCCGTGACAGTAATTCACCCCTCCACTTT. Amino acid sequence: CASSRDSNSPLHF.

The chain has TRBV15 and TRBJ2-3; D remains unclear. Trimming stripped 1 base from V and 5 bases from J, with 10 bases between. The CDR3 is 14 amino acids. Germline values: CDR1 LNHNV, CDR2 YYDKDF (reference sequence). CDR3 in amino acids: CATSRVLPGDTQYF. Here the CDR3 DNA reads TGTGCCACCAGCAGAGTTCTACCAGGAGATACGCAGTATTTT.

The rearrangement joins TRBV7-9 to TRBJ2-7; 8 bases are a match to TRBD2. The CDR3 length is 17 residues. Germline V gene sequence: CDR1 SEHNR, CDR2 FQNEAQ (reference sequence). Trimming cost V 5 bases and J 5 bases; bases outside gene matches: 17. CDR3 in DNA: TGTGCCAGCAGCCGAGAAGGGAGCGGGAGAACTCTCGACGAGCAGTACTTC. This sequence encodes CASSREGSGRTLDEQYF.

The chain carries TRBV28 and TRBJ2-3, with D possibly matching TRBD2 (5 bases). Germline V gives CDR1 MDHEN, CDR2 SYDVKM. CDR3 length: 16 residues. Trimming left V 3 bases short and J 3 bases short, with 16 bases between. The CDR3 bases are TGTGCCAGCAGTTTTTACAGTGGCGGCGGGACAGATACGCAGTATTTT. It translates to CASSFYSGGGTDTQYF. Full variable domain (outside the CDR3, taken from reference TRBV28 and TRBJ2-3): DVKVTQSSRYLVKRTGEKVFLECVQDMDHENMFWYRQDPGLGLRLIYFSYDVKMKEKGDIPEGYSVSREKKERFSLILESASTNQTSMYLCASSFYSGGGTDTQYFGPGTRLTVL.

The DNA of the CDR3 is TGTGCCAGCAGTGAAGAATCATATTCTTCCTACGAGCAGTACTTC. It codes for CASSEESYSSYEQYF. This rearrangement joins TRBV6-1 to TRBJ2-7; no firm D call. The CDR3 runs 15 residues. Germline CDR1 and CDR2: MNHNS and SASEGT. V lost 1 base and J 1 base, leaving 11 bases between the germline ends.

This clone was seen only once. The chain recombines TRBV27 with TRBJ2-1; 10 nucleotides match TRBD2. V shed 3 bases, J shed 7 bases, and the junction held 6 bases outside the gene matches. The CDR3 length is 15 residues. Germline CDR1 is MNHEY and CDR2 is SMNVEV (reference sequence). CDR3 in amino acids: CASSFDSGGANEQFF. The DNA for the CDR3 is TGTGCCAGCAGTTTCGACAGCGGGGGGGCAAATGAGCAGTTCTTC.

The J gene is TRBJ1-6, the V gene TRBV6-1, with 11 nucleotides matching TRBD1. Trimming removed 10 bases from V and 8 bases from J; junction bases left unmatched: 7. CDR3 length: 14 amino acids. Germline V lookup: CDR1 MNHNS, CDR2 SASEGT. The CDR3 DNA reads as TGTGCCACGGACAGGGGGCATGTGGATTCACCCCTCCACTTT. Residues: CATDRGHVDSPLHF.

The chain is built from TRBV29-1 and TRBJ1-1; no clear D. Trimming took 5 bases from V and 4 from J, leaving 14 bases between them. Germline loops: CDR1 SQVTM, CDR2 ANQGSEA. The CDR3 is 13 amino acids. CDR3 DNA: TGCAGCGTTCAGCGGGAAAGTGGCACTGAAGCTTTCTTT. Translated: CSVQRESGTEAFF.

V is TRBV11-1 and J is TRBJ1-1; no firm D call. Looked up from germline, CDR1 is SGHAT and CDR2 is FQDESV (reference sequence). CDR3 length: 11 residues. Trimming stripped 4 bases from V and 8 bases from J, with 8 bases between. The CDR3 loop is CASSSLGEAFF. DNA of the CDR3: TGTGCCAGCAGCTCCCTAGGAGAAGCTTTCTTT.

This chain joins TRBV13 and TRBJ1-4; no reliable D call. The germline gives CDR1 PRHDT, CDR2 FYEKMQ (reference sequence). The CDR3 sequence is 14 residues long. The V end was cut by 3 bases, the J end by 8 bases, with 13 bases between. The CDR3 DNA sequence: TGTGCCAGCAGCTTCAGAAATACGATGGAAAAACTGTTTTTT. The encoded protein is CASSFRNTMEKLFF.

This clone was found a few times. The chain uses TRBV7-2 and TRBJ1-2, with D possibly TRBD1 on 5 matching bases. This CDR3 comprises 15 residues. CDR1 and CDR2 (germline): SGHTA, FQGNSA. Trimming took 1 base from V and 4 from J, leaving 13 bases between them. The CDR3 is CASSLGPSTVYGYTF. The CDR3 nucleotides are TGTGCCAGCAGCTTAGGCCCCTCGACAGTCTATGGCTACACCTTC.